A single sample gave rise to the 8 T cell receptor beta chains below, sequenced in a study of human T cells and chemical hapten exposure. Each CDR3 protein is one row after TCRdb ran MiXCR on the RACE reads. The sample includes 89,000 or so distinct CDR3 sequences, 6% to 8.5% of them seen just once. Time point denoted: patch test 2, 6 weeks after DPC sensitization. Regarding treatment: therapeutic diphenylcyclopropenone sensitization with weekly scalp DPC. Source: whole blood, taken in connection with sensitization to the hapten diphenylcyclopropenone (DPC). Receptors originate from a woman between 25 and 40 years old with alopecia areata. Some clones in this sample may be carry-over from other donors' samples.

At least ten counts were recorded for this clonotype. The chain links TRBV7-2 to TRBJ2-7; D is uncertain. CDR3 size: 13 residues. Germline V gene data show CDR1 as SGHTA and CDR2 as FQGNSA. The germline V and J ends were trimmed by 5 bases and 6 bases, with 14 bases remaining between them. The CDR3 DNA reads as TGTGCCAGCAGCCCCCCCGGGTCGCGCGAGCAGTACTTC. Its protein product is CASSPPGSREQYF.

This clonotype came up a few times. The rearrangement uses TRBV7-9 and TRBJ2-5, with 7 bases that match TRBD1. Looked up from germline, CDR1 is SEHNR and CDR2 is FQNEAQ (reference sequence). The CDR3 has 16 amino acids. V dropped 0 bases and J dropped 5; count of bases not matched to a gene: 9. CDR3 sequence (DNA): TGTGCCAGCAGCTTAGCGGGACAGTCGAGGGCGGAGACCCAGTACTTC. Amino acids: CASSLAGQSRAETQYF.

This clonotype was recorded a few times. The CDR3 DNA is TGCAGTGCGCAATCAGGACCCGCGGACAAACTGTTTTTT. It yields the protein CSAQSGPADKLFF. The rearrangement joins TRBV20-1 to TRBJ1-4; no clear D gene. Germline CDR1 and CDR2: DFQATT and SNEGSKA (reference sequence). Trimming cost V 6 bases and J 11 bases, with 19 bases left between them. This CDR3 is 13 amino acids long.

This clonotype was detected only a few times. The chain carries TRBV20-1 and TRBJ1-2; 8 bases are a match to TRBD1. Trimming removed 6 bases from V and 0 bases from J; junction bases left unmatched: 9. Germline CDR1 reads DFQATT; CDR2 reads SNEGSKA (reference sequence). The CDR3 runs to 15 residues. The DNA of the CDR3 is TGCAGTGCCAGCTCGGGGACAGGCACTAACTATGGCTACACCTTC. Amino acids: CSASSGTGTNYGYTF.

This clonotype was found many times. The chain has TRBV5-5 and TRBJ1-2; TRBD1 matches at 7 bases. CDR1 and CDR2 from the germline V gene are SGHKS and YYEKEE (reference sequence). The CDR3 consists of 13 residues. V dropped 5 bases and J dropped 6; count of bases not matched to a gene: 7. The CDR3, as DNA: TGTGCCAGCAGGAGACAGGGAACGGATGGCTACACCTTC. This sequence encodes CASRRQGTDGYTF.

This clonotype was found many times. This chain joins TRBV20-1 and TRBJ1-6; TRBD1 matches 8 bases. Germline V gene data show CDR1 as DFQATT and CDR2 as SNEGSKA (reference sequence). Trimming removed 3 bases from V and 2 bases from J; junction bases left unmatched: 6. CDR3 size: 16 residues. CDR3 DNA: TGCAGTGCTAGTCGCGCAGGGGGCACCTATAATTCACCCCTCCACTTT. Residues: CSASRAGGTYNSPLHF.

This clonotype was detected many times. J is TRBJ1-5 and V is TRBV6-6; 10 nucleotides agree with TRBD1. The CDR3 has 15 residues. V was pared by 3 bases and J by 7 bases, with 6 bases of the junction left unmatched. Per germline, CDR1 MNHNY and CDR2 SVGAGI (reference sequence). In DNA form, the CDR3 reads TGTGCCAGCAGTTATTTAGGACAGGGGGGACAGCCCCAGCATTTT. The encoded protein is CASSYLGQGGQPQHF.

This clonotype was found many times. The chain links TRBV6-1 to TRBJ1-2; D might be TRBD1 (5 bases). The germline gives CDR1 MNHNS, CDR2 SASEGT. The CDR3 loop spans 19 amino acids. V was clipped by 4 bases and J by 6 bases, with 30 bases between them. CDR3 protein: CASSVGVGGETVFLNGYTF. In DNA form, the CDR3 reads TGTGCCAGCAGTGTAGGCGTTGGAGGGGAGACAGTCTTTTTGAATGGCTACACCTTC.